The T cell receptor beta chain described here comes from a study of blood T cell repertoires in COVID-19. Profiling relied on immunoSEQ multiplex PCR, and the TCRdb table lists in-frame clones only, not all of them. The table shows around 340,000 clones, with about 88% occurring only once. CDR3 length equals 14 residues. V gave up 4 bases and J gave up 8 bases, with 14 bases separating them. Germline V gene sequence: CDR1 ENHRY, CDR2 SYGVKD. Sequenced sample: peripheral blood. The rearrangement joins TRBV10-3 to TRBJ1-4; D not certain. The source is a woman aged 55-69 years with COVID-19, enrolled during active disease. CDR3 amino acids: CAISAENMEEKLFF. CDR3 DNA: TGTGCCATCAGTGCGGAGAATATGGAGGAAAAACTGTTTTTT.